This is a list of T cell receptor beta chains from one sample in a study of shared clonotypes between healthy human individuals. The protocol was immunoSEQ multiplex PCR, while the TCRdb copy is restricted to in-frame clones and leaves out a portion. The sample comprises approximately 2.3 million clones, 80% to 95% of which are singletons, and about 0.39% rests with the top ten. Sequencing was carried out using naive CD4+ T cells from PBMCs. These receptor sequences come from a man aged 18 to 29 in good health. Some clones in this sample may be carry-over from other donors' samples. The CDR3 runs from the conserved cysteine through the conserved F or W. Each record gives: clone size, D gene, V gene, J gene, CDR3 DNA, CDR3 protein. D genes are given only for firm matches. Part of the rows lack a size; the others show once, few, many or a class for expanded clones.

.	TRBD1	TRBV25-1	TRBJ1-2	TGTGCCAGCAGTGTCCCGGGACAGGAAAGTGGCTACACCTTC	CASSVPGQESGYTF
.	.	TRBV28	TRBJ2-7	TGTGCCAGCAGTGGTAGACAGCCCTACGAGCAGTACTTC	CASSGRQPYEQYF
.	.	TRBV5-1	TRBJ2-5	TGCGCCAGCAGCTCGAGTCGAGAGACCCAGTACTTC	CASSSSRETQYF
.	.	TRBV7-2	TRBJ1-1	TGTGCCAGCAGCTTGATAAGGGAAATGAACACTGAAGCTTTCTTT	CASSLIREMNTEAFF
.	TRBD2	TRBV5-1	TRBJ2-2	TGCGCCAGCAGCTCACTAGCGGGAGACACCGGGGAGCTGTTTTTT	CASSSLAGDTGELFF
.	.	TRBV6-5	TRBJ1-6	TGTGCCAGCAGTTACACGTTAGTACAGAATAATTCACCCCTCCACTTT	CASSYTLVQNNSPLHF
.	.	TRBV9	TRBJ2-5	TGTGCCAGCAGCGTCGGGGTGGGGATAACGGAGACCCAGTACTTC	CASSVGVGITETQYF
once	.	TRBV18	TRBJ1-1	TGTGCCAGCTCACCAAGGGGCGGCGGAGAAGCTTTCTTT	CASSPRGGGEAFF
.	.	TRBV14	TRBJ2-2	TGTGCCAGCAGCCACCGCACCGGGGAGCTGTTTTTT	CASSHRTGELFF
.	.	TRBV2	TRBJ2-1	TGTGCCAGCAGTGTGGCAACCTACAATGAGCAGTTCTTC	CASSVATYNEQFF
.	TRBD1	TRBV5-4	TRBJ1-2	TGTGCCAGCAGCTGGGAACCGGGACAGGGAGCCTATGGCTACACCTTC	CASSWEPGQGAYGYTF
.	TRBD2	TRBV5-6	TRBJ2-1	TGTGCCAGCAGCTTTTCCGGCGGGAGTGGGGATGAGCAGTTCTTC	CASSFSGGSGDEQFF